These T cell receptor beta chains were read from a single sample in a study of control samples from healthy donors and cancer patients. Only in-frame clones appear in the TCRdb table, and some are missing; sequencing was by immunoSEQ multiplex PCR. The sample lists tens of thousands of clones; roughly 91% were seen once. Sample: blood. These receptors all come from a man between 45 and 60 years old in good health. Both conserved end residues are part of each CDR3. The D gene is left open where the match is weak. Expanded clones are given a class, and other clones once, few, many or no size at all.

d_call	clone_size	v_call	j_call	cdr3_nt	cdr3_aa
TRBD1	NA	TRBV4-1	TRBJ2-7	TGCGCCAGCAGCCAAATGACAGGGATTTCGTACGAGCAGTACTTC	CASSQMTGISYEQYF
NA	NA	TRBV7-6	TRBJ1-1	TGTGCCAGCAGCTTAGGACGGGAGGGAGGCACTGAAGCTTTCTTT	CASSLGREGGTEAFF
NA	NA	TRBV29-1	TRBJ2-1	TGCAGCGTTGAGTTCCGGGGACGACAAAATGAGCAGTTCTTC	CSVEFRGRQNEQFF
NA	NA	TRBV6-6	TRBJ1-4	TGTGCCAGCAATACCGGGCCTAGGAATGAAAAACTGTTTTTT	CASNTGPRNEKLFF
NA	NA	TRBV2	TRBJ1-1	TGTGCCAGCACTCTTGGACCTCCGGGCTTCGCTTTCTTT	CASTLGPPGFAFF
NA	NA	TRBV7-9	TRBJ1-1	TGTGCCAGCAGCCCCCCCAATGGGGGCGAGGGGATGAACACTGAAGCTTTCTTT	CASSPPNGGEGMNTEAFF
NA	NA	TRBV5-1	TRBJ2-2	TGCGCCAGCAGCTTGGACCTCCGAAACACCGGGGAGCTGTTTTTT	CASSLDLRNTGELFF
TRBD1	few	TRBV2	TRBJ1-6	TGTGCCAGCTCATGGGGACAGGGGAATTCACCCCTCCACTTT	CASSWGQGNSPLHF
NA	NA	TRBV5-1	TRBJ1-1	TGCGCCAGCAGCTTGGAATTTGGGGGCCGGGACACTGAAGCTTTCTTT	CASSLEFGGRDTEAFF
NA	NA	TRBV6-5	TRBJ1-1	TGTGCCAGCTTTCCCGACAGTGTCCCTGAAGCTTTCTTT	CASFPDSVPEAFF
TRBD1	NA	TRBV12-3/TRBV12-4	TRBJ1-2	TGTGCCAGCAGTCACCGGGACAGGGTTGGCTACACCTTC	CASSHRDRVGYTF
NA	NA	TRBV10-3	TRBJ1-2	TGTGCCATCAGTGCGCAGGGAGATCGCAACTATGGCTACACCTTC	CAISAQGDRNYGYTF
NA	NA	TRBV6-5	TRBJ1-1	TGTGCCAGCAGTTATTTAGGGGTGGTCAATGTAGCTTTCTTT	CASSYLGVVNVAFF
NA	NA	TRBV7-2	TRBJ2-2	TGTGCCAGCAGCCCCTACACAGACGGCGGGGAGCTGTTTTTT	CASSPYTDGGELFF
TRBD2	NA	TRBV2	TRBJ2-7	TGTGCCAGCAGTCTCTACGGGACTAGCGGGTCCACCAGCTCCTACGAGCAGTACTTC	CASSLYGTSGSTSSYEQYF
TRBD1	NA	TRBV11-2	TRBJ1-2	TGTGCCAGCAGCCCTTACACAGGGGGTTGGGGCTACACCTTC	CASSPYTGGWGYTF
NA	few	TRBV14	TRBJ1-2	TGTGCCAGCAGCCAAGATCAGACCTATGGCTACACCTTC	CASSQDQTYGYTF
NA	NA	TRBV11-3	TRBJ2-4	TGTGCCAGCAGCTTAGGAGGGGAACCCAAAAACATTCAGTACTTC	CASSLGGEPKNIQYF
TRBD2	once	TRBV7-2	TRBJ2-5	TGTGCCAGCAGCCATCCGACTAGCGGGCAAGAGACCCAGTACTTC	CASSHPTSGQETQYF
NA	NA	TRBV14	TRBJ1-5	TGTGCCAGCAGCCACCAAGATGATCAGCCCCAGCATTTT	CASSHQDDQPQHF
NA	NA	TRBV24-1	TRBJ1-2	TGTGCCACCAGTGATTCCATTCGGGACACAGGGGGCTACACCTTC	CATSDSIRDTGGYTF
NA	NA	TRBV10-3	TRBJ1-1	TGTGCCATCGGGGGACTCCCGAACACTGAAGCTTTCTTT	CAIGGLPNTEAFF
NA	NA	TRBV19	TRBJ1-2	TGTGCCAGTAGTCTACAAACCGGGACGGATAACTATGGCTACACCTTC	CASSLQTGTDNYGYTF
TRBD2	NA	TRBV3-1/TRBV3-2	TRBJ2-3	TGTGCCAGCAGCCATGAGGGGTCGGGGGGGAGCACAGATACGCAGTATTTT	CASSHEGSGGSTDTQYF
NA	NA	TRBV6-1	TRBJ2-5	TGTGCCAGCAGTGAGATTTTGGGGGATGTGACCCAGTACTTC	CASSEILGDVTQYF
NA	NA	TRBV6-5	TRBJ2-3	TGTGCCAGCAGTTACGGCTCTTACACAGATACGCAGTATTTT	CASSYGSYTDTQYF
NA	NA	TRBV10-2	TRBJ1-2	TGCGCCAGCAGTGACTGGGAGTTTAGTAACTATGGCTACACCTTC	CASSDWEFSNYGYTF
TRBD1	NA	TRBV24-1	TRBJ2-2	TGTGCCACCAGCCCCGGGACAGCAAACACCGGGGAGCTGTTTTTT	CATSPGTANTGELFF
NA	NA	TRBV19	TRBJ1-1	TGTGCCAGTAAGCACAGGGAGAACACTGAAGCTTTCTTT	CASKHRENTEAFF
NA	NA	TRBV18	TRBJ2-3	TGTGCCAGCTCAACTAATCGACAGATCTGGGGCACAGATACGCAGTATTTT	CASSTNRQIWGTDTQYF
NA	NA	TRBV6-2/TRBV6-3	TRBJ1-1	TGTGCCAGCAGTTACAGGGAAGTTGTGGCTGAAGCTTTCTTT	CASSYREVVAEAFF
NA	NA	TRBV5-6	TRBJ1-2	TGTGCCAGCATTTCAAGGGGGGCCTATGGCTACACCTTC	CASISRGAYGYTF
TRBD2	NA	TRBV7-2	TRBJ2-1	TGTGCCAGCAGCTTGGGCGGGGGGGCTATTGATGAGCAGTTCTTC	CASSLGGGAIDEQFF
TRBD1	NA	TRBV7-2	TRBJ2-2	TGTGCCAGCAGCTCGGGACAGGGGAACACCGGGGAGCTGTTTTTT	CASSSGQGNTGELFF
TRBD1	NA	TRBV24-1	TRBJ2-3	TGTGCCACCAGTGAGACAGGGGGCACAGATACGCAGTATTTT	CATSETGGTDTQYF
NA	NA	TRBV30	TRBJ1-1	TGTGCCGGGAGGCACACTGAAGCTTTCTTT	CAGRHTEAFF
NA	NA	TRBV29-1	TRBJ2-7	TGCAGGGACTACGAGCAGTACTTC	CRDYEQYF
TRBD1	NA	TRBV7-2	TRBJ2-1	TGTGCCAGCAGCTTAGTACAGGGGAACTACAATGAGCAGTTCTTC	CASSLVQGNYNEQFF
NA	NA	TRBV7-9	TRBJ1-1	TGTGCCAGCAGCTCACTCGCGGGGGGCACTGAAGCTTTCTTT	CASSSLAGGTEAFF
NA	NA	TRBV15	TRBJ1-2	TGTGCCACCAGCAGAGATCAAACCCTTCTAGGCTACACCTTC	CATSRDQTLLGYTF
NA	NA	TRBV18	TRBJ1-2	TGTGCCAGCTCCCTCTTGTCGGGCAGGGTTGAGGATGGCTACACCTTC	CASSLLSGRVEDGYTF
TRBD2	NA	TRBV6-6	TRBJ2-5	TGTGCCAGCAGCTACTCGCTAGCGGGGGGCCGAAAGACCCAGTACTTC	CASSYSLAGGRKTQYF
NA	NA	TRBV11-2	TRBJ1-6	TGTGCCAGCAGCTCGACGGAGCGGGGTTATAATTCACCCCTCCACTTT	CASSSTERGYNSPLHF
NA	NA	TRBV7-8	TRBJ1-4	TGTGCCAGCAGCTTACCCGGTGAAAAACTGTTTTTT	CASSLPGEKLFF
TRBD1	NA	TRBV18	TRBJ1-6	TGTGCCAGCTCCTCCGGGACAGGGGGAATTTCACCCCTCCACTTT	CASSSGTGGISPLHF
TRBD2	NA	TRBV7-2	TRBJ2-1	TGTGCCAGCAGCTTTTCGCTAGCGGGGGGGGGTGAGCAGTTCTTC	CASSFSLAGGGEQFF
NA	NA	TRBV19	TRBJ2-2	TGTGCCAGTAGTGTGTCCGGATTCGCCGGGGAGCTGTTTTTT	CASSVSGFAGELFF
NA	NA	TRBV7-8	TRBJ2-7	TGTGCCAGCAGCTTAGCTGCCGGGGCTGCGCGCGAGCAGTACTTC	CASSLAAGAAREQYF
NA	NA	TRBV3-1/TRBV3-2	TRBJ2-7	TGTGCCAGCAGCCTTGGGGGCGGGGGTATTTACGAGCAGTACTTC	CASSLGGGGIYEQYF
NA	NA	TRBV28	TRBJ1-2	TGTGCCAGCATAGGAGGGGCGAATGATGGCTACACCTTC	CASIGGANDGYTF
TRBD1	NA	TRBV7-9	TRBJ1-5	TGTGCCAGCAGAGCCTCCGGGACAGGGGACCAGTACAATCAGCCCCAGCATTTT	CASRASGTGDQYNQPQHF